This T cell receptor (beta chain) was sequenced during a study of T cells in Graves' hyperthyroidism and ophthalmopathy. Regarding the study as a whole: A model of 13 V-J pairs discriminated ophthalmopathy from stable hyperthyroidism. Most clonotypes expanded in thyroid above 0.001 were likewise present in blood.

From germline, CDR1 is SGHTA and CDR2 FQGNSA. CDR3 length equals 16 residues. With V trimmed by 2 bases and J by 2 bases, 7 bases remained unmatched. Details on this clonotype: Antigen: not known.

Researchers took RNA transcripts and amplified the TCR beta CDR3 regions from them. The HTBI primer set was used in a first-round RT-PCR of the TCR CDR3. TCRdb re-called the multiplex PCR reads through MiXCR, storing one row per CDR3 protein. The sample has 600,000 to 900,000 distinct CDR3 sequences; roughly 17% are singletons. This clonotype originated in a man in his late teens or twenties with Graves' hyperthyroidism. The sequencing input was blood. The chain links TRBV7-2 to TRBJ2-3; 7 nucleotides agree with TRBD1. The CDR3, as DNA: TGTGCCAGCAGCTTACAAGGGGGCGCACCCACAGATACGCAGTATTTT. This encodes CASSLQGGAPTDTQYF.